Included here is one T cell receptor beta chain sequence, with context. This clonotype has just a few counts. Its target antigen remains unknown. No base quality values were provided; no much bigger clone lies one nucleotide off. V drops 5 bases and J drops 3 bases, leaving 19 bases in between. Spanning cysteine to phenylalanine, the CDR3 consists of 16 amino acids. CDR3 DNA only is kept here, 48 bases in frame from base 1. Ficoll-Paque density gradient centrifugation was the method used to isolate PBMCs. The data belong to a study of T-cell memory formation after mild COVID-19 (dated by TCRdb to about 2021). The study in broad terms: Most TCR sequence clusters were specific to one of the two donors. Two young, previously healthy adult volunteers made up the cohort, one male and one female. Longitudinal TCRalpha and TCRbeta repertoire sequencing tracked T-cell clones expanding and contracting after mild COVID-19 in a couple of donors. Summary of the overall study and its limitations: Clones contracting from day 15 to 85 had balanced CD4/CD8 phenotypes, while a second wave expanding from day 15 to 37 was biased towards CD4+. Only two mild cases were covered by the study, and larger cohorts that include severe cases with pre-infection samples were considered necessary. Some responding clones were detected in pre-infection memory, suggesting pre-existing cross-reactive memory T cells joined the SARS-CoV-2 response. Whether the second-wave clones peaking on day 37 were SARS-CoV-2 specific was not confirmed. Contracting CD4+ clones appeared mostly in the CM and EM memory subsets, whereas CD8+ clones were enriched in EMRA.

This sample was sequenced with an Illumina NovaSeq 6000. TCRalpha and TCRbeta cDNA libraries were built by 5'RACE with constant-segment primers, adding sample barcodes and unique molecular identifiers. Trizol reagent was used to extract RNA from every sample. Library amplification was performed in two PCR steps, and a second sample barcode and Illumina TruSeq adapters were introduced in the second step. Sequencing of libraries was performed on an Illumina NovaSeq with 2 x 150 bp paired-end reads. Per the source publication's procedure: Reads were demultiplexed and collapsed into UMI-guided consensus sequences with migec v1.2.7. With mixcr v2.1.11, UMI consensuses were aligned to TRA and TRB V and J templates and assembled into clonotypes. Expanded or contracted clonotypes were those called significant by both edgeR and NoisET, with noise models trained on biological replicates. edgeR calls used a false discovery rate-adjusted p below 0.01 and a log2 fold-change threshold of 1. As an exploratory analysis of dynamics, max-normalized trajectories of the 1000 most abundant clonotypes were examined by PCA with hierarchical clustering. Separately sequenced CD4+ and CD8+ repertoires were used to assign a CD4 or CD8 phenotype to each responding clone. The raw public data were reprocessed by TCRdb itself: fastp quality trimming at Q25, MiXCR clonotype calling, in-frame beta chains only. All rows with the same CDR3 protein become a single entry with the most common DNA and genes. TCRdb's processing, not the authors' own work, is the source of the V and J calls. Counted in this sample were under 300,000 distinct CDR3 sequences; 8% to 9% of them appeared once. The ten largest clones represent 22% of the sample.

Sequences were obtained from PBMCs or a T cell subset sorted from them (not recorded which). This sequence uses TRBV12-3 or TRBV12-4 and TRBJ1-1; TRBD1 is a possible D gene, resting on 6 matching bases. The receptor was isolated from a man younger than 30 who had mild COVID-19 (a few samples of this study predate the infection). The sample titles of this study are shuffled in the database, so cell type and time point are left out; the donor was told from shared clones. The nucleotides are TGTGCCAGCAGTGCGCCACAGGGTTTGGTAGACACTGAAGCTTTCTTT. This yields the protein CASSAPQGLVDTEAFF.